One sample yielded the 8 T cell receptor beta chains listed below, sequenced in a study of CD8+ T cells in alopecia areata. Sequencing used cDNA as its template, made by extracting RNA and reverse transcribing it. Measured with immunoSEQ multiplex PCR; TCRdb has only the in-frame clones, and not every one. The sample contains 130,000 to 150,000 clones, about nine tenths of which appear only once. The starting material was CD8+ T cells sorted from blood, obtained at week 0. These receptors originate from a human donor with alopecia areata.

The chain uses TRBV9 and TRBJ2-5; weak D call: TRBD2 (6 bases). Germline CDR1 reads SGDLS; CDR2 reads YYNGEE. The V end lost 0 bases, the J end lost 5 bases, and 17 bases lay between the germline ends. The CDR3 sequence is 16 residues long. In nucleotides, the CDR3 is TGTGCCAGCAGCGTAGGAGGCGGCGGGATAAGCGAGACCCAGTACTTC. Its translation: CASSVGGGGISETQYF.

This clone was seen just once. J is TRBJ2-7 and V is TRBV30; 8 bases fit TRBD2. J was trimmed by 4 bases and V by 0 bases; bases with no gene match: 2. The CDR3 totals 13 residues. Germline V gene data show CDR1 as GTSNPN and CDR2 as SVGIG (reference sequence). CDR3 residues: CAWSVGTSYEQYF. CDR3 coding DNA: TGTGCCTGGAGTGTGGGGACTAGTTACGAGCAGTACTTC.

The chain uses TRBV2 and TRBJ2-3; 7 bases are a match to TRBD2. CDR3 size: 15 residues. From germline, CDR1 is SNHLY and CDR2 FYNNEI. The trim removed 7 bases at V and 2 bases at J, leaving 9 bases unmatched. The CDR3 DNA reads TGTGCCAGCACCGGGACTACTGGAAACACAGATACGCAGTATTTT. Amino acid sequence: CASTGTTGNTDTQYF.

The gene calls are TRBV9 and TRBJ2-2; 8 nucleotides align to TRBD2. The CDR3 length is 16 residues. Trimming cost V 5 bases and J 4 bases; bases outside gene matches: 10. Germline CDR1 reads SGDLS; CDR2 reads YYNGEE. The CDR3 reads CASSPLGSGSTGELFF. The CDR3 region has the DNA TGTGCCAGCAGTCCCCTCGGAAGCGGGAGCACCGGGGAGCTGTTTTTT.

The chain combines TRBV6-5 with TRBJ2-1, with 8 bases that match TRBD2. The CDR3 runs 12 residues. CDR1 is MNHEY, CDR2 SVGAGI, per germline. Unmatched junction bases numbered 3, after V lost 6 bases and J lost 8 bases. Here the CDR3 DNA reads TGTGCCAGCAGGGACGGGGGGGATGAGCAGTTCTTC. This translates into CASRDGGDEQFF.

Note on this clone: Other DNA sequences in the sample encode the same CDR3. The chain is built from TRBV7-9 and TRBJ2-1; TRBD2 matches 7 bases. The CDR3 spans 14 residues. CDR1 SEHNR and CDR2 FQNEAQ come from the germline V gene (reference sequence). V gave up 5 bases and J gave up 5 bases; unmatched junction bases: 6. The CDR3 loop is CASSPSGGDNEQFF. The CDR3, as DNA: TGTGCCAGCAGCCCTAGTGGGGGGGACAATGAGCAGTTCTTC.

The J gene is TRBJ1-1, the V gene TRBV29-1; a weak D match, TRBD1 (5 bases). The germline gives CDR1 SQVTM, CDR2 ANQGSEA. There are 11 residues in the CDR3. The V end lost 8 bases, the J end lost 4 bases, and 11 bases lay between the germline ends. In DNA form, the CDR3 reads TGCAGCTCCAGGGACTTCACTGAAGCTTTCTTT. It yields the protein CSSRDFTEAFF. The full variable domain, rest sourced from reference TRBV29-1 and TRBJ1-1, is SAVISQKPSRDICQRGTSLTIQCQVDSQVTMMFWYRQQPGQSLTLIATANQGSEATYESGFVIDKFPISRPNLTFSTLTVSNMSPEDSSIYLCSSRDFTEAFFGQGTRLTVV.

This sequence joins TRBV29-1 and TRBJ2-1, with TRBD2 matching over 10 bases. CDR1 and CDR2 (germline): SQVTM, ANQGSEA. Germline trimming cut 6 bases from V and 9 bases from J; bases unmatched to any gene: 8. The CDR3 totals 13 residues. The CDR3 protein is CSVVGLAVSEQFF. Written as DNA, the CDR3 is TGCAGCGTCGTTGGACTAGCGGTCTCTGAGCAGTTCTTC.